The clone carrying this TCR beta chain was observed many times. TCRdb re-called the 5' RACE reads through MiXCR, storing one row per CDR3 protein. The sample has around 650,000 distinct CDR3 sequences, about 7% seen once; the top ten hold roughly 1.6%. These data are taken from a study of identical twins. With V trimmed by 2 bases and J by 4 bases, 2 bases remained unmatched. Germline values: CDR1 KGHSH, CDR2 LQKENI. The CDR3 contains 14 residues. The sample also formed part of further work on yellow fever vaccine responses in identical twins.

The chain links TRBV18 to TRBJ1-1, with 9 bases matching TRBD1. The sequenced sample consisted of PBMCs. The sequence was obtained from a woman under 30 in good health. Written as DNA, the CDR3 is TGTGCCAGCTCACCAGGACAGGGGTTCACTGAAGCTTTCTTT. It yields the protein CASSPGQGFTEAFF.